What follows is one T cell receptor beta chain and its context. PCR primers comprised 60 Vbeta and 13 Jbeta primers. Assay: immunoSEQ multiplex PCR; the TCRdb copy retains only in-frame clones and omits some. Among under 200,000 clones listed, approximately 80% were seen once. The CDR3 runs 14 residues. The V and J ends lost 7 bases and 5 bases respectively, with 17 bases between them. Germline V gene sequence: CDR1 SNHLY, CDR2 FYNNEI. The record originates from a study of cytomegalovirus exposure and HLA in healthy donors. This sequence was found in a woman younger than 45 in good health and CMV-seropositive. Sequenced material: PBMCs. The rearrangement uses TRBV2 and TRBJ1-1; D may be TRBD1 (5 bases). CDR3 amino acids: CASNDGRGGTEAFF. In DNA form, the CDR3 reads TGTGCCAGCAACGACGGGAGGGGCGGAACTGAAGCTTTCTTT.